These T cell receptor beta chains were read from a single sample in a study of T cell clones after liver transplantation. Method: immunoSEQ multiplex PCR; TCRdb's copy keeps in-frame clones and lacks some. Found here are around 120,000 clones, around nine tenths of them singletons; the top ten hold roughly 0.8%. Source: CD4+ T cells from blood, taken 12 months after liver transplant. Receptors were obtained from a human patient who received a liver transplant. Some T cells may trace back to the graft donor. Both conserved end residues are trimmed from each CDR3. Each record gives: clone size, J gene, V gene, CDR3 protein. For some rows the clone size is stated as once, few or many, or as a class when expanded; others skip it.

size: .; J: TRBJ1-5; V: TRBV18; CDR3: ASSPTAQGANNQPQH
size: .; J: TRBJ1-2; V: TRBV5-5; CDR3: ASSPGTVSNYGYT
size: .; J: TRBJ2-3; V: TRBV10-3; CDR3: AIKGLDTDTQY
size: .; J: TRBJ2-7; V: TRBV7-3; CDR3: ASSSGSAAEQY
size: .; J: TRBJ2-3; V: TRBV5-1; CDR3: ASSPSSAGSPDTQY
size: .; J: TRBJ1-3; V: TRBV11-2; CDR3: ASSLVTGSGNTIY
size: .; J: TRBJ1-1; V: TRBV28; CDR3: ASSQGQSTTEAF
size: few; J: TRBJ2-2; V: TRBV9; CDR3: ASSVRGRDTGELF
size: .; J: TRBJ2-5; V: TRBV7-3; CDR3: ASSSGQGETQY
size: once; J: TRBJ2-3; V: TRBV11-3; CDR3: ASSYRGADTQY
size: .; J: TRBJ2-5; V: TRBV7-2; CDR3: ASSIDRGPSATQY
size: .; J: TRBJ2-2; V: TRBV29-1; CDR3: SARTGNTGELF
size: .; J: TRBJ1-1; V: TRBV18; CDR3: ASSLKGSGTGMSEAF
size: .; J: TRBJ2-5; V: TRBV9; CDR3: ASSTRTGGETQY
size: once; J: TRBJ1-4; V: TRBV11-3; CDR3: ASSLEVWGNSDEKLF
size: .; J: TRBJ2-2; V: TRBV5-4; CDR3: ASNVDLGTTPNTGELF
size: .; J: TRBJ2-7; V: TRBV7-9; CDR3: ASSHGGAGPVSSYEQY
size: .; J: TRBJ2-1; V: TRBV7-8; CDR3: ASSERDKVLYNEQF
size: .; J: TRBJ2-3; V: TRBV5-5; CDR3: ASSSALPYTQY
size: .; J: TRBJ2-2; V: TRBV6-1; CDR3: ASRLAPFTGELF
size: .; J: TRBJ2-3; V: TRBV5-8; CDR3: ASSLDGADTQY
size: .; J: TRBJ2-7; V: TRBV18; CDR3: ASSPLESGSHEQY
size: .; J: TRBJ2-2; V: TRBV5-1; CDR3: ASSLGLAGTGELF
size: once; J: TRBJ1-5; V: TRBV5-4; CDR3: ASSYRTGGLVGNQPQH
size: .; J: TRBJ2-2; V: TRBV6-1; CDR3: ASAPLAGGGELF
size: .; J: TRBJ2-3; V: TRBV29-1; CDR3: SVEGGTSSDTQY
size: .; J: TRBJ2-7; V: TRBV5-4; CDR3: ASSLEAGAPQY
size: .; J: TRBJ2-3; V: TRBV5-1; CDR3: ASSLDGGRARDTQY
size: .; J: TRBJ2-6; V: TRBV14; CDR3: ASSQDRGIYSGANVLT
size: .; J: TRBJ2-7; V: TRBV7-6; CDR3: ASSSPGTGIYEQY
size: .; J: TRBJ1-1; V: TRBV19; CDR3: ASSIDRVTEAF
size: .; J: TRBJ2-1; V: TRBV10-1; CDR3: ASRPGQEHNEQF
size: few; J: TRBJ2-5; V: TRBV2; CDR3: AGRGQFYQETQY
size: few; J: TRBJ2-3; V: TRBV27; CDR3: ASSLRGVAGATDTQY
size: .; J: TRBJ2-7; V: TRBV12-5; CDR3: ASASLGTGKSRWGEQY
size: .; J: TRBJ1-2; V: TRBV23-1; CDR3: ASSQSDRQNYGYT
size: .; J: TRBJ1-2; V: TRBV11-3; CDR3: ASSVGPTGDYGYT
size: .; J: TRBJ1-3; V: TRBV12-2; CDR3: ASRLGFVYSGNTIY
size: .; J: TRBJ1-2; V: TRBV5-8; CDR3: ASSLEPGGLVGYT
size: .; J: TRBJ2-1; V: TRBV9; CDR3: ASSVVGSFDNEQF
size: .; J: TRBJ2-3; V: TRBV5-1; CDR3: ASTAGANTDTQY
size: .; J: TRBJ2-7; V: TRBV5-1; CDR3: ASSLSGTGGYEQY
size: few; J: TRBJ2-3; V: TRBV9; CDR3: ASSVVDEPDTQY
size: .; J: TRBJ2-7; V: TRBV5-1; CDR3: ASSLDILVPYEQY
size: .; J: TRBJ2-1; V: TRBV14; CDR3: ASSQPGLNNEQF
size: few; J: TRBJ2-7; V: TRBV7-2; CDR3: ASSPTGSAYEQY
size: .; J: TRBJ2-2; V: TRBV7-9; CDR3: ASSPGPRNTGELF
size: once; J: TRBJ1-5; V: TRBV28; CDR3: ASSKRGRQPQH
size: .; J: TRBJ2-5; V: TRBV12-5; CDR3: ASGPQDRGLAETQY
size: .; J: TRBJ1-2; V: TRBV28; CDR3: ASSLKTDSIYGYT
size: .; J: TRBJ1-4; V: TRBV5-4; CDR3: ASSLDRGREKLF
size: .; J: TRBJ2-2; V: TRBV27; CDR3: ASSSRQNTGELF
size: once; J: TRBJ1-2; V: TRBV19; CDR3: ASTPIRAQGGYGYT
size: .; J: TRBJ2-6; V: TRBV6-6; CDR3: ASSFYPGANVLT
size: .; J: TRBJ1-2; V: TRBV7-2; CDR3: ASSGRDRDDGYT
size: .; J: TRBJ2-7; V: TRBV7-6; CDR3: ASSLVPLAVRAYEQY
size: .; J: TRBJ2-7; V: TRBV18; CDR3: ASSNDRAKEY
size: many; J: TRBJ2-2; V: TRBV21-1; CDR3: ASSNRQGSTGELF
size: .; J: TRBJ1-2; V: TRBV29-1; CDR3: SVGGQGLHGYT